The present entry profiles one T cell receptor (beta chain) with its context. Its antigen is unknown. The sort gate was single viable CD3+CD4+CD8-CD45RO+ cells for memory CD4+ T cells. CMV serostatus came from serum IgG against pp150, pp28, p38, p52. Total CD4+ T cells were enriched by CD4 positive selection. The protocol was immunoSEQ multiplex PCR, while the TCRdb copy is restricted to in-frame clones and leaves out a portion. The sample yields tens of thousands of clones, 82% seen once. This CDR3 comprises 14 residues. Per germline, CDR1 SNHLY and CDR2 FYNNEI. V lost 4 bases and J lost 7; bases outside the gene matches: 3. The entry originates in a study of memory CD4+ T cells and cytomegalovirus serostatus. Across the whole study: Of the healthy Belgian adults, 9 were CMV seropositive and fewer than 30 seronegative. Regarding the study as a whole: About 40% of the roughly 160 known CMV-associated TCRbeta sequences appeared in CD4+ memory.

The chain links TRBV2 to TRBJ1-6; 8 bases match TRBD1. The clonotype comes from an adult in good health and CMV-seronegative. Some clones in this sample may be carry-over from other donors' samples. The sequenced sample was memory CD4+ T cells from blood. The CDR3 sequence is CASSGDRGNSPLHF. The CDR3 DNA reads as TGTGCCAGCAGTGGTGACAGGGGAAATTCACCCCTCCACTTT.